This is a list of T cell receptor beta chains from one sample in a study of cytomegalovirus exposure and HLA in healthy donors. Produced via immunoSEQ multiplex PCR; TCRdb's table is partial and in-frame only. The sample holds over 250,000 clones; approximately 83% are singletons and the top ten take over 0.95%. Sample: PBMCs. Receptors were obtained from a woman aged 18-29 years in good health and CMV-seronegative. Each CDR3 is given with its conserved first and last residue. Fields, in order: D gene, J gene, V gene, clone size, CDR3 DNA, CDR3 protein. The D gene is left open where the match is weak. The size field is filled for only some rows; it gives once, few, many or a size class.

.,TRBJ2-6,TRBV19,.,TGTGCCAGTAGTATGGGGACACCACCCAACGTCCTGACTTTC,CASSMGTPPNVLTF
TRBD1,TRBJ2-7,TRBV10-3,.,TGTGCCATCAGTGAGCGGACAGGGATCAACGAGCAGTACTTC,CAISERTGINEQYF
.,TRBJ1-5,TRBV27,.,TGTGCCAGCAGACTGTATTTGGGCAATCAGCCCCAGCATTTT,CASRLYLGNQPQHF
TRBD2,TRBJ2-1,TRBV5-5,.,TGTGCCAGCAGCTCAGCGGGGGGGAGATACAATGAGCAGTTCTTC,CASSSAGGRYNEQFF
.,TRBJ2-7,TRBV6-5,.,TGTGCCAGCACCCCAAAAATCGGACTGATATACGAGCAGTACTTC,CASTPKIGLIYEQYF
TRBD1,TRBJ1-2,TRBV10-1,once,TGCGCCAGCAGCCCTAGGACAGGGACCATCCACACCTTC,CASSPRTGTIHTF
.,TRBJ2-4,TRBV27,.,TGTGCCAGCCAAAGGGGGGGGTGGGGCAAAAACATTCAGTACTTC,CASQRGGWGKNIQYF
.,TRBJ2-7,TRBV11-2,few,TGTGCCAGCAGCCCGGCCCGGGGGGCGTACGAGCAGTACTTC,CASSPARGAYEQYF
.,TRBJ2-7,TRBV6-6,.,TGTGCCAGCCACAATTATCGGGTAGAAACCTACGAGCAGTACTTC,CASHNYRVETYEQYF
.,TRBJ1-3,TRBV28,.,TGTGCCAGCAGCTTCCCAAGACTCTCTGGAAACACCATATATTTT,CASSFPRLSGNTIYF
.,TRBJ2-7,TRBV11-2,.,TGTGCCAGCAGCACCCGGGATGACTACGAGCAGTACTTC,CASSTRDDYEQYF
.,TRBJ1-5,TRBV6-5,.,TGTGCCAGCAGCCGCAATCGACAGGGCAATCAGCCCCAGCATTTT,CASSRNRQGNQPQHF
TRBD1,TRBJ2-7,TRBV6-5,.,TGTGCCAGCAGTTACTCCCGGACAGGGGGAAGCGAGCAGTACTTC,CASSYSRTGGSEQYF
TRBD2,TRBJ2-5,TRBV5-1,.,TGCGCCAGCAGCATATTAGCGGGAGGAGAGACCCAGTACTTC,CASSILAGGETQYF
TRBD1,TRBJ2-7,TRBV4-1,once,TGCGCCAGCGGGTTCGGGACAGGTTCCTTTGAGCAGTACTTC,CASGFGTGSFEQYF
TRBD1,TRBJ1-2,TRBV5-1,.,TGCGCCAGCAGCTCCGCATCGACAGGGGCGAACTATGGCTACACCTTC,CASSSASTGANYGYTF
TRBD1,TRBJ2-7,TRBV5-6,.,TGTGCCAGCAGCCTACTCGGTGGCAGGGGGAACTCCTACGAGCAGTACTTC,CASSLLGGRGNSYEQYF
.,TRBJ1-4,TRBV21-1,.,TGTGCCAGCAGCGGGAGGCGCCAGGGCTCGGGAAAACTGTTTTTT,CASSGRRQGSGKLFF
TRBD2,TRBJ2-1,TRBV5-1,.,TGCGCCAGCAGCCGGACTAGCGGGAGGTACTACAATGAGCAGTTCTTC,CASSRTSGRYYNEQFF
TRBD1,TRBJ1-2,TRBV7-9,.,TGTGCCAGCAGCTTAGGCACGGGATTGACAGGGGCCTCCACCTTC,CASSLGTGLTGASTF
.,TRBJ1-1,TRBV29-1,.,TGCAGCGGGGTAACAGGGAACCCTGAAGCTTTCTTT,CSGVTGNPEAFF
TRBD1,TRBJ2-7,TRBV27,.,TGTGCCAGCACCCCGTACAGGGGGCTAAGAGTCCTAATCGACGAGCAGTACTTC,CASTPYRGLRVLIDEQYF
TRBD2,TRBJ2-1,TRBV7-2,.,TGTGCCAGCAGCTCCGGGACTAGCGGGGGCCGAGAGCAGTTCTTC,CASSSGTSGGREQFF
.,TRBJ2-7,TRBV9,.,TGTGCCAGCAGCCAGGGAGGATTGACCTCCTACGAGCAGTACTTC,CASSQGGLTSYEQYF
TRBD1,TRBJ1-1,TRBV19,once,TGTGCCAGCGCGGGACAGCCCCAGATGAACACTGAAGCTTTCTTT,CASAGQPQMNTEAFF
.,TRBJ1-6,TRBV6-5,.,TGTGCCAGCAGTACAGGCTTCTATAATTCACCCCTCCACTTT,CASSTGFYNSPLHF
TRBD1,TRBJ2-7,TRBV11-2,.,TGTGCCAGCAGCTTAGCGCCCCGGGACAGCCTAACCTACGAGCAGTACTTC,CASSLAPRDSLTYEQYF
.,TRBJ1-6,TRBV5-6,.,TGTGCCAGCAGCCCCGACAGATTTTTCAATTCACCCCTCCACTTT,CASSPDRFFNSPLHF
.,TRBJ2-3,TRBV28,.,TGTGCCAGCAGTCCCTCAGCGGCTAGCGCCCTCACAGATACGCAGTATTTT,CASSPSAASALTDTQYF
.,TRBJ2-1,TRBV5-1,.,TGCGCCAGCAGCTTCTCAGTCGAACCCTACAATGAGCAGTTCTTC,CASSFSVEPYNEQFF
TRBD1,TRBJ1-6,TRBV19,.,TGTGCCAGTAGTCCTGCGAAGGGGGCAAAAAATTCACCCCTCCACTTT,CASSPAKGAKNSPLHF
.,TRBJ2-2,TRBV4-2,.,TGTGCCAGCAGCCTCCCTAGTATCTCCGGGGAGCTGTTTTTT,CASSLPSISGELFF
TRBD1,TRBJ2-1,TRBV9,.,TGTGCCAGCAGCAACGTGGACAGGTTCTACAATGAGCAGTTCTTC,CASSNVDRFYNEQFF
TRBD1,TRBJ2-7,TRBV2,.,TGTGCCAGCAGCCCGGGACAGGGGTCGGGCTACGAGCAGTACTTC,CASSPGQGSGYEQYF
TRBD1,TRBJ2-7,TRBV30,.,TGTGCCTTAGAAGTGGACAGGGGGCGCGAGCAGTACTTC,CALEVDRGREQYF
TRBD2,TRBJ2-5,TRBV10-2,.,TGCGCCAGCACGGAACCTTTAGCGGGGGGAAAGACCCAGTACTTC,CASTEPLAGGKTQYF
TRBD1,TRBJ2-7,TRBV25-1,.,TGTGCCAGCAGTGATTGGGGACAGGGGAAGACCTACGAGCAGTACTTC,CASSDWGQGKTYEQYF
TRBD2,TRBJ2-3,TRBV29-1,.,TGCAGCGTGCCGACGGGGGGGCGGAAAGCAGATACGCAGTATTTT,CSVPTGGRKADTQYF
.,TRBJ1-1,TRBV27,.,TGTGCCAGCAGTTCCGTCAGGGTCACTGAAGCTTTCTTT,CASSSVRVTEAFF
.,TRBJ1-5,TRBV7-6,.,TGTGCCAGCAGCTTAGGGCAGGGCGGTCAGCCCCAGCATTTT,CASSLGQGGQPQHF
.,TRBJ2-5,TRBV9,.,TGTGCCAGCAGTGCTACCCCGGAGGTGGAGACCCAGTACTTC,CASSATPEVETQYF
TRBD1,TRBJ2-7,TRBV7-9,.,TGTGCCAGCAGCTTATCCCTCGGGACAGCCTCCTACGAGCAGTACTTC,CASSLSLGTASYEQYF
.,TRBJ1-1,TRBV11-1,.,TGTGCCAGCAGCTTATACAGGGCGGACACTGAAGCTTTCTTT,CASSLYRADTEAFF
TRBD1,TRBJ2-3,TRBV4-3,.,TGCGCCAGCAGCTTGACAGGGGGCACAGATACGCAGTATTTT,CASSLTGGTDTQYF
TRBD1,TRBJ1-1,TRBV6-6,.,TGTGCCAGCAGTACCCCCGGGACAGTGAACACTGAAGCTTTCTTT,CASSTPGTVNTEAFF
.,TRBJ2-6,TRBV10-2,.,TGCGCCAGCAGAAACGGACAATCTGGGGCCAACGTCCTGACTTTC,CASRNGQSGANVLTF
TRBD1,TRBJ2-7,TRBV27,.,TGTGCCAGCAGTTCTGGACAGGGGGCCTACGAGCAGTACTTC,CASSSGQGAYEQYF
TRBD2,TRBJ2-3,TRBV25-1,.,TGTGCCAGCAGTGACCCGACTAGCGGCACAGATACGCAGTATTTT,CASSDPTSGTDTQYF
TRBD1,TRBJ1-5,TRBV30,once,TGTGCCTGGGACAGGGGCCTCAATCAGCCCCAGCATTTT,CAWDRGLNQPQHF
.,TRBJ2-1,TRBV21-1,few,TGTGCCAGGACCAACCTAGGCTACAATGAGCAGTTCTTC,CARTNLGYNEQFF
TRBD2,TRBJ2-1,TRBV4-1,.,TGCGCCAGCAGCCAAGAGGGACTAGCGGTGGCGAGCTCCTACAATGAGCAGTTCTTC,CASSQEGLAVASSYNEQFF
TRBD1,TRBJ1-2,TRBV5-1,.,TGCGCCAGCAGCTTGGTACAGGGGAAAGGTGGCTACACCTTC,CASSLVQGKGGYTF
.,TRBJ2-7,TRBV7-9,.,TGTGCCAGCAGCTCAGAATCGACAGGATCCTACGAGCAGTACTTC,CASSSESTGSYEQYF
TRBD1,TRBJ1-5,TRBV28,.,TGTGCCAGCAATCGGGACAGTTATAGCAATCAGCCCCAGCATTTT,CASNRDSYSNQPQHF
TRBD2,TRBJ2-2,TRBV7-9,once,TGTGCCAGCAGCTTTCGGGAGGGGTCCGGGGAGCTGTTTTTT,CASSFREGSGELFF